This T cell receptor beta chain originates from a study of identical twins. General study findings and limits: Without tracking the same donors, conclusions rested on cross-sectional statistical analysis. Within cord blood, abundant beta clonotypes carried fewer insertions, but memory repertoires showed no such trend.

This clonotype has only a few counts. The antigen remains undetermined. TCRdb analysed the 5' RACE reads with MiXCR anew, one entry per CDR3 protein. The sample contains nearly 250,000 distinct CDR3 sequences, roughly 7% of which appear only once. Everyone who donated was a healthy Caucasian. The CDR3 loop spans 18 amino acids. V dropped 3 bases and J dropped 2; count of bases not matched to a gene: 15. Germline V lookup: CDR1 SGHKS, CDR2 YYEKEE (reference sequence). These data also featured in a second study, about yellow fever vaccine responses in identical twins. As that report states: In identical twins, vaccine T cell responses appeared partly shared and partly individual.

The sample comprised memory (CD45RO+) T cells sorted from blood. The TCR sequence derives from a young woman in good health. The chain links TRBV5-5 to TRBJ2-7, with TRBD2 identical over 9 bases. DNA for the CDR3: TGTGCCAGCAGCTCCCCGGAGGTAGCGGGGGCCTGGCCCTACGAGCAGTACTTC. Protein sequence: CASSSPEVAGAWPYEQYF.